The rows below give T cell receptor beta chains drawn from one sample of a study of shared clonotypes between healthy human individuals. Here immunoSEQ multiplex PCR was the method, and the copy in TCRdb shows in-frame clones only, minus some. The data contain about 1.1 million clones, around 78% of them singletons. Sequencing input: memory CD4+ T cells from PBMCs. The receptors derive from a man younger than 35 in good health. Some clones in this sample may be carry-over from other donors' samples. Both conserved end residues are part of each CDR3. The D gene is left open where the match is weak. Not every row has a clone size; where given, it reads once, few, many or a size class.

>TRBV19|TRBD1|.|TRBJ1-5
CASSLLPGQAFNQPQHF
TGTGCCAGTAGCCTGCTACCGGGACAGGCTTTCAATCAGCCCCAGCATTTT
>TRBV5-1|TRBD1|.|TRBJ2-1
CASSLAQGARRNEQFF
TGCGCCAGCAGCTTGGCGCAGGGGGCGCGGAGGAATGAGCAGTTCTTC
>TRBV11-2|TRBD2|.|TRBJ2-7
CASSLRVGTSAHEQYF
TGTGCCAGCAGCTTAAGAGTCGGGACTAGTGCCCACGAGCAGTACTTC
>TRBV7-3|.|.|TRBJ2-3
CASSLGNPGDTQYF
TGTGCCAGCAGCTTGGGGAACCCTGGGGATACGCAGTATTTT
>TRBV4-1|.|.|TRBJ2-7
CASSQEAAVSYEQYF
TGCGCCAGCAGCCAAGAGGCGGCGGTTTCCTACGAGCAGTACTTC
>TRBV5-1|.|once|TRBJ2-1
CASSVFNEQFF
TGCGCCAGCAGCGTTTTCAATGAGCAGTTCTTC
>TRBV28|.|.|TRBJ2-1
CASSMYRTKGNEQFF
TGTGCCAGCAGTATGTATAGGACTAAGGGCAATGAGCAGTTCTTC
>TRBV15|.|.|TRBJ2-7
CATSSRRRLDEQYF
TGTGCCACCAGCAGTCGGCGGAGGCTCGACGAGCAGTACTTC
>TRBV18|.|.|TRBJ1-1
CASSLQWGETEAFF
TGTGCCAGCTCACTACAATGGGGGGAGACTGAAGCTTTCTTT
>TRBV5-4|.|.|TRBJ2-7
CASGNGVGASYEQYF
TGTGCCAGCGGAAATGGGGTTGGGGCCTCCTACGAGCAGTACTTC
>TRBV7-8|.|.|TRBJ2-7
CASSLEREGYEQYF
TGTGCCAGCAGCTTGGAACGAGAAGGTTACGAGCAGTACTTC
>TRBV25-1|.|.|TRBJ1-1
CASSEGRRAGTEAFF
TGTGCCAGCAGTGAAGGTCGAAGGGCCGGGACTGAAGCTTTCTTT
>TRBV7-2|.|.|TRBJ2-5
CASSLVGTNAQETQYF
TGTGCCAGCAGCTTAGTAGGGACCAATGCCCAAGAGACCCAGTACTTC